The rows below give T cell receptor beta chains drawn from one sample of a study of T cell responses to AZD1222 COVID-19 vaccine. Assay used: immunoSEQ multiplex PCR; TCRdb lists only in-frame clones, some missing. The sample includes 130,000 or so clones, 80% to 95% of them seen just once. The sample here was peripheral blood, taken 28 days after the second dose of the MenACWY control vaccine. The receptors here all came from an adult who received the MenACWY meningococcal vaccine as a control. CDR3s include the opening cysteine and the closing phenylalanine or tryptophan. D genes are given only for firm matches. Part of the rows lack a size; the others show once, few, many or a class for expanded clones.

V gene	J gene	D gene	clone size	CDR3 protein	CDR3 DNA
TRBV2	TRBJ1-2	TRBD1	.	CASSGDRVLANYGYTF	TGTGCCAGCAGCGGTGACAGGGTACTGGCTAACTATGGCTACACCTTC
TRBV18	TRBJ2-3	.	once	CASSGGTDTQYF	TGTGCCAGCTCAGGGGGCACAGATACGCAGTATTTT
TRBV10-3	TRBJ1-1	.	.	CAISDRTEAFF	TGTGCCATCAGTGATAGGACTGAAGCTTTCTTT
TRBV6-5	TRBJ1-6	TRBD1	few	CASSYWTGDSPLHF	TGTGCCAGCAGTTACTGGACAGGGGACTCACCCCTCCACTTT
TRBV4-3	TRBJ2-4	.	.	CASSSNGGYGVIQYF	TGCGCCAGCAGCTCCAATGGCGGGTACGGGGTCATTCAGTACTTC
TRBV18	TRBJ1-5	TRBD1	.	CASSTGGNQPQHF	TGTGCCAGCTCAACAGGGGGCAATCAGCCCCAGCATTTT
TRBV6-5	TRBJ1-1	.	once	CASSNRGANTEAFF	TGTGCCAGCAGTAACCGGGGGGCTAACACTGAAGCTTTCTTT
TRBV18	TRBJ1-2	.	.	CASSPTASPGIPYGYTF	TGTGCCAGCTCACCAACCGCGTCGCCAGGGATTCCCTATGGCTACACCTTC
TRBV4-2	TRBJ1-2	TRBD1	.	CASSPGQGQDYGYTF	TGTGCCAGCAGCCCTGGACAGGGCCAGGACTATGGCTACACCTTC
TRBV5-4	TRBJ2-5	.	.	CASSTRDSLGGGETQYF	TGTGCCAGCAGCACAAGGGACTCCCTGGGAGGGGGGGAGACCCAGTACTTC
TRBV6-2/TRBV6-3	TRBJ1-2	TRBD1	.	CASSYSDGGGHGYTF	TGTGCCAGCAGTTACTCGGATGGAGGGGGCCATGGCTACACCTTC
TRBV28	TRBJ2-1	TRBD2	.	CASSLFGDIPGLAGGLQFF	TGTGCCAGCAGTTTATTCGGGGACATCCCGGGACTAGCGGGGGGATTGCAGTTCTTC
TRBV20-1	TRBJ1-1	.	.	CSASWLRGGGWNTEAFF	TGCAGTGCTAGTTGGCTCAGGGGCGGAGGATGGAACACTGAAGCTTTCTTT
TRBV9	TRBJ2-1	TRBD2	.	CASSAGLAGLGEQFF	TGTGCCAGCAGCGCAGGACTAGCGGGATTAGGTGAGCAGTTCTTC
TRBV10-1	TRBJ1-1	.	.	CASSIGTEAFF	TGCGCCAGCAGTATCGGGACTGAAGCTTTCTTT
TRBV6-5	TRBJ2-7	.	.	CASSGSRSYEQYF	TGTGCCAGCAGCGGGAGTCGCTCCTACGAGCAGTACTTC
TRBV28	TRBJ2-1	TRBD1	.	CASRPRTGVSGVNEQFF	TGTGCCAGCAGGCCTCGAACAGGGGTCAGCGGAGTCAATGAGCAGTTCTTC
TRBV5-1	TRBJ2-6	.	.	CASSQQGSIGSGANVLTF	TGCGCCAGCAGCCAACAGGGTAGTATTGGCTCTGGGGCCAACGTCCTGACTTTC
TRBV2	TRBJ1-2	.	.	CASSAVGFNYGYTF	TGTGCCAGCAGTGCTGTTGGATTTAACTATGGCTACACCTTC
TRBV7-2	TRBJ2-1	.	once	CASSSQRLSSYNEQFF	TGTGCCAGCAGCTCTCAGCGCCTCTCCTCCTACAATGAGCAGTTCTTC
TRBV28	TRBJ1-4	.	.	CASLDATNEKLFF	TGTGCCAGCTTAGACGCAACTAATGAAAAACTGTTTTTT
TRBV7-3	TRBJ2-1	.	.	CASSLRGPAYNEQFF	TGTGCCAGCAGCTTAAGAGGGCCGGCCTACAATGAGCAGTTCTTC
TRBV6-6	TRBJ1-6	.	.	CASSPDTNLIVTNSPLHF	TGTGCCAGCAGTCCGGACACCAATCTAATCGTTACTAATTCACCCCTCCACTTT
TRBV7-9	TRBJ2-5	.	.	CAGKGLSQETQYF	TGTGCCGGTAAGGGACTGTCTCAAGAGACCCAGTACTTC
TRBV7-2	TRBJ2-3	.	.	CASSLALGDTQYF	TGTGCCAGCAGCTTAGCCCTAGGAGATACGCAGTATTTT
TRBV4-2	TRBJ1-4	.	.	CASSPREGDNEKLFF	TGTGCCAGCAGCCCCAGGGAGGGTGACAATGAAAAACTGTTTTTT
TRBV29-1	TRBJ2-2	TRBD2	.	CSVVQLAAGELFF	TGCAGCGTTGTGCAACTAGCGGCCGGGGAGCTGTTTTTT
TRBV4-2	TRBJ1-2	TRBD1	.	CASSRGQGAHGYTF	TGTGCCAGCAGCCGCGGACAGGGGGCCCACGGCTACACCTTC
TRBV11-2	TRBJ1-6	.	.	CASSLGSSPLHF	TGTGCCAGCAGCTTAGGTAGCTCACCCCTCCACTTT
TRBV3-1/TRBV3-2	TRBJ2-3	.	.	CASSQDRGLYTDTQYF	TGTGCCAGCAGCCAAGATAGGGGACTTTACACAGATACGCAGTATTTT
TRBV27	TRBJ1-6	.	few	CASSLSQGSSYNSPLHF	TGTGCCAGCAGTTTATCCCAGGGGAGCTCCTATAATTCACCCCTCCACTTT
TRBV5-1	TRBJ1-5	.	.	CASSLAGVSNQPQHF	TGCGCCAGCAGCTTGGCAGGGGTGAGCAATCAGCCCCAGCATTTT
TRBV11-2	TRBJ2-2	.	.	CASSLLGAGELFF	TGTGCCAGCAGCTTACTCGGGGCCGGGGAGCTGTTTTTT
TRBV10-3	TRBJ2-5	.	once	CAISEWETSPGETQYF	TGTGCCATCAGTGAGTGGGAAACTTCGCCGGGAGAGACCCAGTACTTC
TRBV12-3/TRBV12-4	TRBJ1-1	TRBD1	.	CASRLQGRQAFF	TGTGCCAGCAGGTTACAGGGGAGGCAAGCTTTCTTT
TRBV7-8	TRBJ2-4	.	.	CASSQKLAKNIQYF	TGTGCCAGCAGCCAAAAATTAGCCAAAAACATTCAGTACTTC
TRBV7-6	TRBJ2-3	TRBD1	few	CASSLRDRGVPDTQYF	TGTGCCAGCAGCTTGAGGGACAGAGGGGTCCCAGATACGCAGTATTTT
TRBV19	TRBJ1-3	.	once	CASSIAVSYSGNTIYF	TGTGCCAGTAGTATAGCGGTCAGTTACTCTGGAAACACCATATATTTT
TRBV6-4	TRBJ2-3	.	.	CASSDAGTDTQYF	TGTGCCAGCAGTGACGCCGGCACAGATACGCAGTATTTT
TRBV12-5	TRBJ1-1	TRBD1	.	CASGLGPDRAAFF	TGTGCTAGTGGTTTGGGCCCTGACAGGGCCGCTTTCTTT
TRBV12-3/TRBV12-4	TRBJ2-7	.	.	CASTLADGYEQYF	TGTGCCAGCACATTAGCCGATGGTTACGAGCAGTACTTC
TRBV15	TRBJ2-1	.	.	CATSRDRLENNEQFF	TGTGCCACCAGCAGAGATCGACTAGAAAACAATGAGCAGTTCTTC
TRBV2	TRBJ2-3	TRBD1	.	CASRSRDRSSGDTQYF	TGTGCCAGCAGATCCCGGGACAGATCATCTGGGGATACGCAGTATTTT
TRBV28	TRBJ2-7	.	.	CASSLRGTSSYEQYF	TGTGCCAGCAGTTTAAGGGGAACTAGCTCCTACGAGCAGTACTTC
TRBV5-1	TRBJ1-6	.	.	CASSLVDGADSPLHF	TGCGCCAGCAGCTTGGTGGACGGGGCTGATTCACCCCTCCACTTT